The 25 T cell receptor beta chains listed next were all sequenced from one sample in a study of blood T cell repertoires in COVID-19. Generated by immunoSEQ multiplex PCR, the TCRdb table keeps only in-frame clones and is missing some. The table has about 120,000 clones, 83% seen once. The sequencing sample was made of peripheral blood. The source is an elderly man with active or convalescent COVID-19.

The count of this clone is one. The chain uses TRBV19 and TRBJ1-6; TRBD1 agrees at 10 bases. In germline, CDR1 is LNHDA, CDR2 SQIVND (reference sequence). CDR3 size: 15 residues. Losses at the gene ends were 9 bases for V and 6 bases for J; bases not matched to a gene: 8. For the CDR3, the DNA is TGTGCCAGCTCAGAGGGGACAGGGGTTAATTCACCCCTCCACTTT. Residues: CASSEGTGVNSPLHF. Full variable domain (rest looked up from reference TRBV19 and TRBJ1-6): DGGITQSPKYLFRKEGQNVTLSCEQNLNHDAMYWYRQDPGQGLRLIYYSQIVNDFQKGDIAEGYSVSREKKESFPLTVTSAQKNPTAFYLCASSEGTGVNSPLHFGNGTRLTVT.

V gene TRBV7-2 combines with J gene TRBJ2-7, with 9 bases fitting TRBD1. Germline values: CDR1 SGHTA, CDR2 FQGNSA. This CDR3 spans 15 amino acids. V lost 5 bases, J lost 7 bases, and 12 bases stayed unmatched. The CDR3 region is CASSPGKGQGGEQYF. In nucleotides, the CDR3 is TGTGCCAGCAGCCCCGGTAAGGGACAGGGAGGTGAGCAGTACTTC.

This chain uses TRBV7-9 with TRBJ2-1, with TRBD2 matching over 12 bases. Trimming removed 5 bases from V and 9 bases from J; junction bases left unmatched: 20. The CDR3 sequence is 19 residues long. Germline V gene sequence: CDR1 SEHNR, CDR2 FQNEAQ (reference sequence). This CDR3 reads CASSHLAGGIQGYDREQFF. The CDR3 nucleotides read TGTGCCAGCAGCCATCTAGCGGGGGGGATACAAGGCTACGATCGTGAGCAGTTCTTC. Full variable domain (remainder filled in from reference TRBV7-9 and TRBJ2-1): DTGVSQNPRHKITKRGQNVTFRCDPISEHNRLYWYRQTLGQGPEFLTYFQNEAQLEKSRLLSDRFSAERPKGSFSTLEIQRTEQGDSAMYLCASSHLAGGIQGYDREQFFGPGTRLTVL.

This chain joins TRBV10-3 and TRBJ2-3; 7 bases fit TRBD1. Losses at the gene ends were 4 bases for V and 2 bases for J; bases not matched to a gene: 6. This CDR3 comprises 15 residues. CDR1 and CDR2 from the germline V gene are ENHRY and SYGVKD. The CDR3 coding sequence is TGTGCCATCAGTGCCCTCGGGACAGACACAGATACGCAGTATTTT. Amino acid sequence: CAISALGTDTDTQYF.

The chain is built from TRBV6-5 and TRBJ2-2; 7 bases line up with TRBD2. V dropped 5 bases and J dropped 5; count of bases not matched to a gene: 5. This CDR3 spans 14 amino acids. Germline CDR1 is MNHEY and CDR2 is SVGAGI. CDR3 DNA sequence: TGTGCCAGCAGTCCCTGGGGGGGAACCGGGGAGCTGTTTTTT. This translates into CASSPWGGTGELFF.

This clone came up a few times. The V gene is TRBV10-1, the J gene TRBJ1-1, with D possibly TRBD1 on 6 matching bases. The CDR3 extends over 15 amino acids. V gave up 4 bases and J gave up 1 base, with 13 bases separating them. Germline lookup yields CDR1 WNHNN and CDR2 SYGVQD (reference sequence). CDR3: CASSGAGTPNTEAFF. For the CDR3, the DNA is TGCGCCAGCAGTGGGGCCGGGACACCGAACACTGAAGCTTTCTTT.

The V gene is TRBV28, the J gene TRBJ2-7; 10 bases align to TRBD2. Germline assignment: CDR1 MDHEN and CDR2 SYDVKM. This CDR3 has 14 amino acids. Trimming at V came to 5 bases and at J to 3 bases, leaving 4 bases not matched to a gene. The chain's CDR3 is CASSPLAGVYEQYF. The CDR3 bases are TGTGCCAGCAGTCCCCTAGCGGGGGTCTACGAGCAGTACTTC.

CDR3 sequence (DNA): TGTGCCAGCAGCTTAGGAGTCCAAGAGACCCAGTACTTC. Amino acid sequence: CASSLGVQETQYF. The chain carries TRBV11-3 and TRBJ2-5; D not certain. Per the germline V gene, CDR1 is SGHNT and CDR2 is YENEEA. V was clipped by 1 base and J by 1 base, with 4 bases between them. The CDR3 has 13 amino acids.

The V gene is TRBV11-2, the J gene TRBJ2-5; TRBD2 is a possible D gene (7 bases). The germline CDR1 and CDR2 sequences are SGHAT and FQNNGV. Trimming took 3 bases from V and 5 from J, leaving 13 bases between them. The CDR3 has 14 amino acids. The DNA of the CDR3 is TGTGCCAGCAGCTTTGGTGAGGGGGGGGAGACCCAGTACTTC. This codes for CASSFGEGGETQYF.

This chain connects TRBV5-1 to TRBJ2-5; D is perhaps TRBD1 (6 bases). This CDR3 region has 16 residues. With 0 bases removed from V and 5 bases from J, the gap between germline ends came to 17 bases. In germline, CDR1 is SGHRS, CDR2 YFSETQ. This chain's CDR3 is CASSLGQDIGIETQYF. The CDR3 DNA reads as TGCGCCAGCAGCTTGGGACAGGATATCGGGATCGAGACCCAGTACTTC.

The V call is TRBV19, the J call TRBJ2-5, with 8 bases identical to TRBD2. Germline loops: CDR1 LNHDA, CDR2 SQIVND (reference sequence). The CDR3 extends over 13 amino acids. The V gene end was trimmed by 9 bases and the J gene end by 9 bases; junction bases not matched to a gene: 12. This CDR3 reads CASRALAGESQYF. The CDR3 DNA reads TGTGCCAGCAGAGCCCTAGCGGGCGAGTCCCAGTACTTC.

CDR3 residues: CASSFPLTTGLLTDTQYF. CDR3 nucleotide sequence: TGTGCCAGCAGCTTTCCTCTGACGACAGGACTTCTCACAGATACGCAGTATTTT. The chain combines TRBV5-4 with TRBJ2-3, with D possibly matching TRBD1 (6 bases). Trimming shortened V by 2 bases and J by 2 bases, and 21 bases separated the two germline ends. Germline V CDR1 and CDR2: SGHNT, YYREEE (reference sequence). The CDR3 length is 18 residues.

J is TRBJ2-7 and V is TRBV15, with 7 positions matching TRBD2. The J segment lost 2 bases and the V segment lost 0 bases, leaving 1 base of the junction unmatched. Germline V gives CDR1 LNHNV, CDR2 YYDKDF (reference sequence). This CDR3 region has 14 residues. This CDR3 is CATSRDRGAYEQYF. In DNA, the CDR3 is TGTGCCACCAGCAGAGATCGGGGGGCCTACGAGCAGTACTTC.

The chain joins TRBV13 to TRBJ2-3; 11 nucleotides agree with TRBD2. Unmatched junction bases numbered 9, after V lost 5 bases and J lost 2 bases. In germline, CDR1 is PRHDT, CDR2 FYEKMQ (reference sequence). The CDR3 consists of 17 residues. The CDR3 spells CASSQVGTSGFTDTQYF. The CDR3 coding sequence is TGTGCCAGCAGCCAAGTCGGGACTAGCGGATTCACAGATACGCAGTATTTT.

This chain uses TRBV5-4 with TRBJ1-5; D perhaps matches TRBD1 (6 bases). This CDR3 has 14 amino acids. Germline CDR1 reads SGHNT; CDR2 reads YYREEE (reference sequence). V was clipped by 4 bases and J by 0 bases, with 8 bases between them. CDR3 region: CASSDRFSNQPQHF. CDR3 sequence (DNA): TGTGCCAGCAGCGACAGGTTTAGCAATCAGCCCCAGCATTTT.

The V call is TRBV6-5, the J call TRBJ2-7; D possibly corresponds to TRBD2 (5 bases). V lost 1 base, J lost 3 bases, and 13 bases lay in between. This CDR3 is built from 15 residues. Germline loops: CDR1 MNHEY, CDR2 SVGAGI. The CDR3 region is CASSYWGSGDYEQYF. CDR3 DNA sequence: TGTGCCAGCAGTTACTGGGGTTCCGGGGACTACGAGCAGTACTTC.

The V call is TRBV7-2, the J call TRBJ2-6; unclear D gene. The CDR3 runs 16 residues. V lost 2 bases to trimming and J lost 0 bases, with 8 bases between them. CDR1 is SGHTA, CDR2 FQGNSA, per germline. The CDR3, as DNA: TGTGCCAGCAGCTTAACTGCATACTCTGGGGCCAACGTCCTGACTTTC. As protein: CASSLTAYSGANVLTF.

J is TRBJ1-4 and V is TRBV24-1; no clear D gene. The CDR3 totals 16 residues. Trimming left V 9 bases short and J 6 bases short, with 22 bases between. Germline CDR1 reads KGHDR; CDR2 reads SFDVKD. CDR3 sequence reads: CATLSAHGREDEKLFF. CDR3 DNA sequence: TGTGCCACCCTCTCGGCGCATGGGCGTGAAGATGAAAAACTGTTTTTT.

CDR3 amino acids: CASRDRAYEQYF. CDR3 DNA: TGTGCCAGCAGGGACAGGGCCTACGAGCAGTACTTC. The rearrangement uses TRBV2 and TRBJ2-7, with 8 bases identical to TRBD1. The V and J ends lost 6 bases and 2 bases, in that order; junction bases with no gene match: 0. Germline loops: CDR1 SNHLY, CDR2 FYNNEI. CDR3 length equals 12 residues.

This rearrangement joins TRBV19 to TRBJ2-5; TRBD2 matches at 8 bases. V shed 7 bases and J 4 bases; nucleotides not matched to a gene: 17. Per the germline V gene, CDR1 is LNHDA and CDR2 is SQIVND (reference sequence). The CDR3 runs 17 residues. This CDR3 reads CASTPTGLAGTGETQYF. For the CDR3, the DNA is TGTGCCAGTACCCCTACTGGGCTAGCGGGCACCGGAGAGACCCAGTACTTC.

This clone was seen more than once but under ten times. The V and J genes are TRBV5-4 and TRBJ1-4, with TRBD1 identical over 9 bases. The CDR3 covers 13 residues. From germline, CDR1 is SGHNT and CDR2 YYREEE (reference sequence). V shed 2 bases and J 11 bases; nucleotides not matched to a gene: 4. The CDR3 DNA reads TGTGCCAGCAGCTTAGGGGACAGGGAGAAACTGTTTTTT. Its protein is CASSLGDREKLFF.

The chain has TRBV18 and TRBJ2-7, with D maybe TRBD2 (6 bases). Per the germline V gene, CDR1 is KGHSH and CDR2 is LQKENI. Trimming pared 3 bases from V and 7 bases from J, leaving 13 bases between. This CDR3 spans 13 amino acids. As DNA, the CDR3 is TGTGCCAGCTCACCGGCGGGGCCCGGGGAGCAGTACTTC. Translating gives CASSPAGPGEQYF.

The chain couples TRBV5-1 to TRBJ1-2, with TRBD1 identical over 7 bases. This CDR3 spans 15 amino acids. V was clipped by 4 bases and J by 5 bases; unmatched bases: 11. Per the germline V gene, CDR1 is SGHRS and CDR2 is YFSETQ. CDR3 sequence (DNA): TGCGCCAGCAGCGGATCAGGGGGGAATGGGTATGGCTACACCTTC. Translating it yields CASSGSGGNGYGYTF.

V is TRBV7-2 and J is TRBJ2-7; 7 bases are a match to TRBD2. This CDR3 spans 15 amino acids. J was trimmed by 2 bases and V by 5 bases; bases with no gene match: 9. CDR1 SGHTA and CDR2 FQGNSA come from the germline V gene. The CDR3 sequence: CASSEYGGTPYEQYF. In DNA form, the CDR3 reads TGTGCCAGCAGCGAATACGGGGGGACTCCCTACGAGCAGTACTTC.

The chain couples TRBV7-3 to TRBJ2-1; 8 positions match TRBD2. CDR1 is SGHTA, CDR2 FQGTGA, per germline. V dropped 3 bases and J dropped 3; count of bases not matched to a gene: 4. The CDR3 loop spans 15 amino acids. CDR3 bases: TGTGCCAGCAGCTTGATGGCGGGGGGCTACAATGAGCAGTTCTTC. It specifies CASSLMAGGYNEQFF.